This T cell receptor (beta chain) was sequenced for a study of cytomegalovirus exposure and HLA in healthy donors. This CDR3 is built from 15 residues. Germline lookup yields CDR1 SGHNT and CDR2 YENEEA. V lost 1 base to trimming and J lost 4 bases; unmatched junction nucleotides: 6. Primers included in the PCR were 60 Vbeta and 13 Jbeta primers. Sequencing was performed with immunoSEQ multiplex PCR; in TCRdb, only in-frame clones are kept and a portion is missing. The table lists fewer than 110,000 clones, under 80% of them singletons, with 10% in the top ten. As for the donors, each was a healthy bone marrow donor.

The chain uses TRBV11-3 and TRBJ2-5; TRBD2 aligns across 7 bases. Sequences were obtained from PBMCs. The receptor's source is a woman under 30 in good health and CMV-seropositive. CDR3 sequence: CASSLAPGRGETQYF. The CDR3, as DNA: TGTGCCAGCAGCTTAGCACCGGGGAGGGGAGAGACCCAGTACTTC.